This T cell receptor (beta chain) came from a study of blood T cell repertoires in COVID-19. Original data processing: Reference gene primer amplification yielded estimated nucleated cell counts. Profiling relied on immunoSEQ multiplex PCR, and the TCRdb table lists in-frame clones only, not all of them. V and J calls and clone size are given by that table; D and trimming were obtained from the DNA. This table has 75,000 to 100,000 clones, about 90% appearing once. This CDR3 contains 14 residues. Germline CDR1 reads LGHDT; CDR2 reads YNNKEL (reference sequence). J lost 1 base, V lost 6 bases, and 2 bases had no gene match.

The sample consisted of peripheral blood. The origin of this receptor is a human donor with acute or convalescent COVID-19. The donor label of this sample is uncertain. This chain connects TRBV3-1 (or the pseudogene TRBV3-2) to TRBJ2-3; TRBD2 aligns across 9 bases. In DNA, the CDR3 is TGTGCCAGCAGGACTAGCGGACGCACAGATACGCAGTATTTT. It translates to CASRTSGRTDTQYF.